Below, 5 T cell receptor beta chains from the same sample are listed, as sequenced in a study of shared clonotypes between healthy human individuals. Sequencing was performed with immunoSEQ multiplex PCR; in TCRdb, only in-frame clones are kept and a portion is missing. The table records roughly 1 million clones, approximately 80% of them present only once. Sequenced sample: memory CD4+ T cells from PBMCs. Stated subset: CD45RA-negative fraction. Every receptor here comes from a man aged 18 to 30 in good health. Some clones in this sample may be carry-over from other donors' samples.

This clone was seen at least ten times. This chain joins TRBV7-2 and TRBJ1-2, with TRBD1 identical over 8 bases. Trimming at V came to 1 base and at J to 6 bases, leaving 1 base not matched to a gene. Germline assignment: CDR1 SGHTA and CDR2 FQGNSA. CDR3 length: 13 amino acids. As DNA, the CDR3 is TGTGCCAGCAGCTTAGTCAGGGGGCATGGCTACACCTTC. The encoded protein is CASSLVRGHGYTF.

This clone has a count of ten or more. V and J are TRBV5-5 and TRBJ2-7; 8 nucleotides align to TRBD2. Trimming cost V 4 bases and J 1 base; bases outside gene matches: 7. The length of the CDR3 is 15 residues. Looked up from germline, CDR1 is SGHKS and CDR2 is YYEKEE (reference sequence). Written as DNA, the CDR3 is TGTGCCAGCAGCCCTTCTCGCGGGAGGTCCTACGAGCAGTACTTC. It translates to CASSPSRGRSYEQYF.

This clone has more than one count but fewer than ten. The chain uses TRBV19 and TRBJ2-1; D is possibly TRBD2 (5 bases). Germline-derived CDR1 and CDR2 are LNHDA and SQIVND (reference sequence). CDR3 length: 15 amino acids. V dropped 3 bases and J dropped 2 bases, with 11 bases sitting between them. CDR3 nucleotides: TGTGCCAGTAGTATGACGGGAAGGCCCTACAATGAGCAGTTCTTC. Amino acids: CASSMTGRPYNEQFF.

The genes are TRBV28 and TRBJ2-2; TRBD2 is a possible D gene (6 bases). V was clipped by 3 bases and J by 8 bases, with 13 bases between them. The CDR3 covers 14 residues. Germline V gene lookup returns CDR1 MDHEN and CDR2 SYDVKM. CDR3 nucleotides: TGTGCCAGCAGTTTGAGGGAGACTAGAGGGGAGCTGTTTTTT. It encodes CASSLRETRGELFF.

This clone was recorded a few times. The V and J genes are TRBV5-6 and TRBJ2-3; no reliable D call. V was cut by 1 base and J by 6 bases, with 6 bases left in between. This CDR3 is built from 12 residues. Germline CDR1 reads SGHDT; CDR2 reads YYEEEE. In nucleotides, the CDR3 is TGTGCCAGCAGCTTGTTTCCTGATACGCAGTATTTT. Amino acids: CASSLFPDTQYF.